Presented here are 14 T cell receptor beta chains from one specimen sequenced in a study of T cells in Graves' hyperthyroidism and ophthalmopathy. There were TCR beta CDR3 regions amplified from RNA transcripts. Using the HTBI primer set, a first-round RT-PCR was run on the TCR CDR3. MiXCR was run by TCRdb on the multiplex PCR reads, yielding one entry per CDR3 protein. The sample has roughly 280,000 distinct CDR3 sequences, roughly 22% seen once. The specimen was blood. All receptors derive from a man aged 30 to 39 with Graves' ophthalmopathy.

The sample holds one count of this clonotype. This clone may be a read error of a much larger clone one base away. The CDR3 reads CASSEPLGGAGANVPTF. In nucleotides, the CDR3 is TGTGCCAGCAGTGAACCACTTGGAGGGGCTGGGGCCAACGTCCCGACTTTC. This rearrangement joins TRBV2 to TRBJ2-6, with TRBD2 as a possible D gene (6 bases). The V gene's germline CDR1 is SNHLY and CDR2 FYNNEI. The CDR3 loop spans 17 amino acids.

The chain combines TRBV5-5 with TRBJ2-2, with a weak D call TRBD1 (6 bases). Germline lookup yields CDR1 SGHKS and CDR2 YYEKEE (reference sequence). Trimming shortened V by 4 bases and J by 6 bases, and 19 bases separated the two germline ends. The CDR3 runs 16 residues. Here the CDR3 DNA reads TGTGCCAGCAGCACCGAGGGACAAAAGGGGGCCGGGGAGCTGTTTTTT. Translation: CASSTEGQKGAGELFF. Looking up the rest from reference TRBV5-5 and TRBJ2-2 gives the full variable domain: DAGVTQSPTHLIKTRGQQVTLRCSPISGHKSVSWYQQVLGQGPQFIFQYYEKEERGRGNFPDRFSARQFPNYSSELNVNALLLGDSALYLCASSTEGQKGAGELFFGEGSRLTVL.

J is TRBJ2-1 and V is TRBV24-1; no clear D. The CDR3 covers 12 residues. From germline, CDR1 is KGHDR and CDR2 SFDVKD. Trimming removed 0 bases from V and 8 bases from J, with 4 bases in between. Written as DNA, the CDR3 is TGTGCCACCAGTGATTTGTACTATGAGCAGTTCTTC. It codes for CATSDLYYEQFF.

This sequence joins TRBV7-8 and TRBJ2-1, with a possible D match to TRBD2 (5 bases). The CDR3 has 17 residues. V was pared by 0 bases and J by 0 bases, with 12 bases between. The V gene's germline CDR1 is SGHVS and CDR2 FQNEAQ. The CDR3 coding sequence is TGTGCCAGCAGCTTAGCTGTATGGGAGAGCTCCTACAATGAGCAGTTCTTC. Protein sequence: CASSLAVWESSYNEQFF.

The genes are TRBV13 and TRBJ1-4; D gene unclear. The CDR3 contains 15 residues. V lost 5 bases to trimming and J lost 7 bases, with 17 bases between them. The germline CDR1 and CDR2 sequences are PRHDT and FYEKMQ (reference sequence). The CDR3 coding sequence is TGTGCCAGCAGCCGGGTTGCGGCGTCGGGTGAAAAACTGTTTTTT. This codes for CASSRVAASGEKLFF. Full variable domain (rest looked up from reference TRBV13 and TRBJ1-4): AAGVIQSPRHLIKEKRETATLKCYPIPRHDTVYWYQQGPGQDPQFLISFYEKMQSDKGSIPDRFSAQQFSDYHSELNMSSLELGDSALYFCASSRVAASGEKLFFGSGTQLSVL.

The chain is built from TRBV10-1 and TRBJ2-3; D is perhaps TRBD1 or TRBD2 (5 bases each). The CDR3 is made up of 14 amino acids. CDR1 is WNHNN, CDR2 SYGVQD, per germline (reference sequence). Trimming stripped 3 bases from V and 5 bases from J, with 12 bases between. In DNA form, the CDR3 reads TGCGCCAGCAGTGATCTTACAGGAGGAGATACGCAGTATTTT. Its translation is CASSDLTGGDTQYF.

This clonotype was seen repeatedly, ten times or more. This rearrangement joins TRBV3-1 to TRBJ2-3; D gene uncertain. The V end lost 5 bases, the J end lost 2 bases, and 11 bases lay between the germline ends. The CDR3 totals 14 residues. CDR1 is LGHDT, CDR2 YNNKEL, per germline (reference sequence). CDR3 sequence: CASSYKAVTDTQYF. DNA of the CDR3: TGTGCCAGCAGCTACAAGGCGGTCACAGATACGCAGTATTTT.

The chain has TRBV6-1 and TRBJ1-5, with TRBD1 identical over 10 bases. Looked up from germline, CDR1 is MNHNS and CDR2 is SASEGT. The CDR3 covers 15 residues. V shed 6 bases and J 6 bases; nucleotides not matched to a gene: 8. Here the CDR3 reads CASRDGTGDGQPQHF. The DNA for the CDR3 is TGTGCCAGCAGGGACGGGACAGGGGACGGTCAGCCCCAGCATTTT.

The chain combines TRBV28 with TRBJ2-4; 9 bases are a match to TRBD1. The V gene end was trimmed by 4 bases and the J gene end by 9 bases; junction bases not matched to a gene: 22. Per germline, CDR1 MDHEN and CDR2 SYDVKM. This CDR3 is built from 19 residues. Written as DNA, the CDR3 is TGTGCCAGCAGTTCCAATCAACCCGGGACAGGGACTTTGTCCGGCATTCAGTACTTC. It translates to CASSSNQPGTGTLSGIQYF.

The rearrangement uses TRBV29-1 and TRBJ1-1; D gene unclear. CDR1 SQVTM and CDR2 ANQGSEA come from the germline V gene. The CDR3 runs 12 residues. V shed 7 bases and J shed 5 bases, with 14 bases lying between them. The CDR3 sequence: CSAPTGRTEAFF. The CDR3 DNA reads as TGCAGCGCCCCGACGGGGAGAACTGAAGCTTTCTTT. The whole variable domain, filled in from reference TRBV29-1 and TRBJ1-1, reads SAVISQKPSRDICQRGTSLTIQCQVDSQVTMMFWYRQQPGQSLTLIATANQGSEATYESGFVIDKFPISRPNLTFSTLTVSNMSPEDSSIYLCSAPTGRTEAFFGQGTRLTVV.

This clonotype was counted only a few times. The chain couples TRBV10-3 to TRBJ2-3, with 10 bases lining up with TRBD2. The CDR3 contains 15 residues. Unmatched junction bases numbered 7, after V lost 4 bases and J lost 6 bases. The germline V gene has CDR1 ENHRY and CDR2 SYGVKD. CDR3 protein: CAISGLAGERDTQYF. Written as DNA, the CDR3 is TGTGCCATCAGTGGCCTAGCGGGAGAGAGGGATACGCAGTATTTT.

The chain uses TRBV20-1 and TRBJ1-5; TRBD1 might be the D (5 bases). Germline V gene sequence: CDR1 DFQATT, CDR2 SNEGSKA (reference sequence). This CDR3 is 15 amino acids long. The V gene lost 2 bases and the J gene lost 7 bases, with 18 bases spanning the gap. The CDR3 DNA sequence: TGCAGTGCTAGACCGGTGGTCCAGGGATGGCAGCCCCAGCATTTT. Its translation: CSARPVVQGWQPQHF.

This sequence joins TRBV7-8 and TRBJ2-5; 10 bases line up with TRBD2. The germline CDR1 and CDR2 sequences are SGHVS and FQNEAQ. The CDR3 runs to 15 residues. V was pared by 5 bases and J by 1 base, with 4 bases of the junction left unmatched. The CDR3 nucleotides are TGTGCCAGCAGCCACTGGACTAGCGGCCAAGAGACCCAGTACTTC. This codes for CASSHWTSGQETQYF.

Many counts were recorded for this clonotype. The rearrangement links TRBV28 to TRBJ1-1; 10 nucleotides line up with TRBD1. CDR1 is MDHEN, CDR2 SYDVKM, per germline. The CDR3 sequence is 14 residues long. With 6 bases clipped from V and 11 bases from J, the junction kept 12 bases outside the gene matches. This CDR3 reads CASRGDRGLILAFF. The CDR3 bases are TGTGCCAGCAGAGGAGACAGGGGGCTGATTCTGGCTTTCTTT.